The clone carrying this T cell receptor beta chain was counted only a few times. Its target is unknown. One entry per CDR3 protein, called by TCRdb with MiXCR from the 5' RACE reads. The sample comprises 500,000 to 600,000 distinct CDR3 sequences, roughly a fifth of which are singletons, and roughly 0.91% rests with the top ten. The CDR3 loop spans 15 amino acids. Germline V gene lookup returns CDR1 SGHAT and CDR2 FQNNGV. Trimming left V 4 bases short and J 2 bases short, with 15 bases between. The record originates from a study of identical twins. Study findings and constraints: There is a chance that invariant MAIT and iNKT cells partially muddied zero-insertion analyses. Twins' surplus sharing was weaker for beta out-of-frame sequences.

Separately, the same data were catalogued under a study of T cells expressing NK-cell markers. From that report: Sorting was limited to alpha-beta TCR-expressing T cells with an anti-gamma-delta TCR antibody in several experiments. Several donors likewise had their CD3+CD56-NKG2C+ fraction led by these clonotypes.

The sample was CD4+ T cells sorted from blood. This rearrangement joins TRBV11-2 to TRBJ2-7, with D possibly being TRBD1 (6 bases). This receptor was obtained from a woman aged 18-29 years in good health. The CDR3: CASSSQGPRAYEQYF. CDR3 nucleotides: TGTGCCAGCAGCTCACAGGGTCCTAGGGCCTACGAGCAGTACTTC.